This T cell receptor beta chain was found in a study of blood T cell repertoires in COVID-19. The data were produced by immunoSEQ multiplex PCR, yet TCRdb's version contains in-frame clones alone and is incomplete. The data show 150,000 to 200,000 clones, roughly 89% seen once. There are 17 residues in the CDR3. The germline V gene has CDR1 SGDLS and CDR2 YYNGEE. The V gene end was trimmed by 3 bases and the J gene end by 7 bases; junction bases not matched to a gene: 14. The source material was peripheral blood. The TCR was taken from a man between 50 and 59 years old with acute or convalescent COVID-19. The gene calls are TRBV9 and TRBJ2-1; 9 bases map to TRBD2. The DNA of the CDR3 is TGTGCCAGCAGCGCCGCCGGGACTAGCCTCGTCGTGAATGAGCAGTTCTTC. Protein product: CASSAAGTSLVVNEQFF.